One sample yielded the 13 T cell receptor beta chains listed below, sequenced in a study of cytomegalovirus exposure and HLA in healthy donors. Assay: immunoSEQ multiplex PCR; the TCRdb copy retains only in-frame clones and omits some. The sample holds some 220,000 clones, around 90% seen once. Sequenced sample: PBMCs. These receptor sequences come from a woman younger than 35 in good health and CMV-seronegative.

The chain has TRBV9 and TRBJ1-1, with a weak D call TRBD1 (5 bases). CDR1 is SGDLS and CDR2 is YYNGEE in the germline V gene. There are 16 residues in the CDR3. Trimming took off 0 bases at V and 2 bases at J, with 14 bases between the two ends. The CDR3 DNA sequence: TGTGCCAGCAGCGTAGCTCTGGAGGGGACCAACACTGAAGCTTTCTTT. Translation: CASSVALEGTNTEAFF.

This chain connects TRBV11-2 to TRBJ1-1; D gene ambiguous. Trimming took off 0 bases at V and 4 bases at J, with 6 bases between the two ends. CDR1 and CDR2 from the germline V gene are SGHAT and FQNNGV. CDR3 length: 13 residues. The DNA of the CDR3 is TGTGCCAGCAGCTTAGATATAGTCACTGAAGCTTTCTTT. Translation gives CASSLDIVTEAFF.

The rearrangement uses TRBV10-3 and TRBJ1-2, with a weak D call TRBD1 (6 bases). The CDR3 runs 16 residues. Trimming cost V 2 bases and J 6 bases, with 19 bases left between them. Germline V CDR1 and CDR2: ENHRY, SYGVKD. The CDR3 nucleotides read TGTGCCATCAGTGAGCCGTACACAGGGAAACTCGATGGCTACACCTTC. This translates into CAISEPYTGKLDGYTF.

The genes are TRBV4-1 and TRBJ2-2, with D unresolved. CDR1 MGHRA and CDR2 YSYEKL come from the germline V gene. The CDR3 runs to 15 residues. The V end lost 1 base, the J end lost 4 bases, and 10 bases lay between the germline ends. DNA of the CDR3: TGCGCCAGCAGCCAAGTCACGCCCGGCACCGGGGAGCTGTTTTTT. It translates to CASSQVTPGTGELFF.

This clone was picked up one time. The rearrangement uses TRBV30 and TRBJ1-6; D is ambiguous. The CDR3 has 14 residues. Germline V gene lookup returns CDR1 GTSNPN and CDR2 SVGIG (reference sequence). Trimming removed 2 bases from V and 10 bases from J, with 15 bases in between. The CDR3 nucleotides are TGTGCCTGGAGTTTGGGCCTCGGGGAATCACCCCTCCACTTT. Its translation: CAWSLGLGESPLHF.

The chain joins TRBV6-1 to TRBJ2-1, with D maybe TRBD2 (5 bases). The V gene lost 1 base and the J gene lost 0 bases, with 7 bases spanning the gap. CDR1 is MNHNS, CDR2 SASEGT, per germline. The CDR3 sequence is 15 residues long. The CDR3 DNA is TGTGCCAGCAGTGAAGTGGGGAGCTCCTACAATGAGCAGTTCTTC. Amino acid sequence: CASSEVGSSYNEQFF.

V usage is TRBV6-1 and J usage is TRBJ2-7, with TRBD1 matching 10 bases. The CDR3 contains 15 residues. Unmatched junction bases numbered 5, after V lost 4 bases and J lost 2 bases. The germline V gene encodes CDR1 MNHNS and CDR2 SASEGT. The CDR3 sequence: CASSGGQGLPYEQYF. The CDR3 coding sequence is TGTGCCAGCAGTGGGGGACAGGGGCTTCCCTACGAGCAGTACTTC.

This chain uses TRBV28 with TRBJ1-6; possible D gene TRBD1, 6 bases. The germline gives CDR1 MDHEN, CDR2 SYDVKM. The CDR3 runs 16 residues. The V end lost 6 bases, the J end lost 5 bases, and 17 bases lay between the germline ends. In DNA, the CDR3 is TGTGCCAGCAGGGTTACAGGGTTTTTGGATAATTCACCCCTCCACTTT. Protein product: CASRVTGFLDNSPLHF.

The CDR3 bases are TGTGCCACCAGCAGAGTCAGGGCGGACTATGGCTACACCTTC. Translated: CATSRVRADYGYTF. The J gene is TRBJ1-2, the V gene TRBV15, with D tentatively TRBD1 (5 bases). Trimming left V 1 base short and J 3 bases short, with 9 bases between. Germline CDR1 and CDR2: LNHNV and YYDKDF (reference sequence). The CDR3 loop spans 14 amino acids.

This clone has a single count. The chain recombines TRBV7-8 with TRBJ2-7; 16 positions match TRBD2. Germline-derived CDR1 and CDR2 are SGHVS and FQNEAQ. The ends lost 4 bases at V and 6 bases at J; junction bases unmatched: 6. This CDR3 comprises 16 residues. Written as DNA, the CDR3 is TGTGCCAGCAGCTCAGGGACTAGCGGGAGGGTCGGCGAGCAGTACTTC. Translated, it gives CASSSGTSGRVGEQYF.

The chain recombines TRBV6-5 with TRBJ2-2; D gene unclear. This CDR3 spans 15 amino acids. V gave up 6 bases and J gave up 3 bases, with 14 bases separating them. Germline V CDR1 and CDR2: MNHEY, SVGAGI. The CDR3 here is CASSRFVEHTGELFF. The CDR3 bases are TGTGCCAGCAGCAGGTTCGTCGAGCACACCGGGGAGCTGTTTTTT.

The rearrangement links TRBV18 to TRBJ2-1; the D gene is possibly TRBD2 (7 bases). The CDR3 is 16 residues long. Trimming removed 0 bases from V and 8 bases from J, with 17 bases in between. Per germline, CDR1 KGHSH and CDR2 LQKENI. CDR3 residues: CASSPPGGDWADEQFF. CDR3 sequence (DNA): TGTGCCAGCTCACCACCAGGGGGGGATTGGGCGGATGAGCAGTTCTTC. The full variable domain, its missing parts supplied by reference TRBV18 and TRBJ2-1, is NAGVMQNPRHLVRRRGQEARLRCSPMKGHSHVYWYRQLPEEGLKFMVYLQKENIIDESGMPKERFSAEFPKEGPSILRIQQVVRGDSAAYFCASSPPGGDWADEQFFGPGTRLTVL.

The V and J genes are TRBV11-3 and TRBJ2-7, with 7 positions matching TRBD1. With 1 base clipped from V and 5 bases from J, the junction kept 8 bases outside the gene matches. The CDR3 length is 15 residues. Germline loops: CDR1 SGHNT, CDR2 YENEEA. The CDR3 coding sequence is TGTGCCAGCAGCTTAGGAACAGGGGCAATGGACGAGCAGTACTTC. This encodes CASSLGTGAMDEQYF.